This record looks at one T cell receptor (beta chain) sequence and its context. This entry comes from a study of blood T cell repertoires in COVID-19. At the level of the study: The study drew acute and convalescent COVID-19 samples from the United States, Italy and Spain. Nucleic acid was either cDNA or gDNA, and it came from T cells, B-cell-depleted T cells, or PBMCs.

CDR1 and CDR2 from the germline V gene are MGHRA and YSYEKL. CDR3 size: 15 residues. V was cut by 0 bases and J by 3 bases, with 11 bases left in between. How the authors handled the data: How many nucleated cells were present was estimated from reference gene primer amplification. TCRdb keeps only in-frame clones here, not all; method: immunoSEQ multiplex PCR. V, J and clone size were drawn from that table, and D and trimming were deduced from the DNA. The profile shows about 39,000 clones, more than 70% of them singletons. The V gene is TRBV4-1, the J gene TRBJ1-2; the D gene is possibly TRBD1 (6 bases). This clonotype was obtained from a man in his sixties with acute or convalescent COVID-19. Sample: peripheral blood. CDR3 coding DNA: TGCGCCAGCAGCCAAGACGGGGGGCGTGACTATGGCTACACCTTC. This sequence encodes CASSQDGGRDYGYTF.